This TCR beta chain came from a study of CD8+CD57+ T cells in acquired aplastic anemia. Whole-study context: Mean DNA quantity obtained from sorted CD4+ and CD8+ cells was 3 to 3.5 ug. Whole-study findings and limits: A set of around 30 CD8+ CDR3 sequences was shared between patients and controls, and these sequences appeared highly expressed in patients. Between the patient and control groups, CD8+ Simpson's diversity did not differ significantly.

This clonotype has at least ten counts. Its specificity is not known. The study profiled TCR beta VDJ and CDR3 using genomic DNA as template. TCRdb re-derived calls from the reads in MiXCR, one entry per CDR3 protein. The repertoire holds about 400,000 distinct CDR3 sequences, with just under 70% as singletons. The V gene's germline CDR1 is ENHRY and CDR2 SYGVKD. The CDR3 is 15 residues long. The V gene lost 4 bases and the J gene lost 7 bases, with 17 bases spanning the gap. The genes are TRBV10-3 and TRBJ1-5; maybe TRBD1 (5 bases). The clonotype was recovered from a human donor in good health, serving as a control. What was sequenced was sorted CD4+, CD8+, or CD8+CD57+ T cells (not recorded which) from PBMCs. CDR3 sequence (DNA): TGTGCCATCAGTGTAGGCAGGGATTTTGGGCAGCCCCAGCATTTT. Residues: CAISVGRDFGQPQHF.